These 27 T cell receptor beta chains were sequenced from one sample in a study of response to subunit inactivated influenza vaccine. TCRdb independently ran MiXCR on the RT-PCR reads; one entry per CDR3 protein. The repertoire holds more than 600,000 distinct CDR3 sequences, with about a fifth as singletons. The sample consisted of PBMCs from blood, taken less than 6 days after vaccination. The receptor set was obtained from a man aged 50 to 59 who received an inactivated influenza vaccine.

The chain uses TRBV27 and TRBJ2-3, with 13 positions matching TRBD2. CDR3 length: 16 amino acids. Trimming at V came to 2 bases and at J to 7 bases, leaving 6 bases not matched to a gene. In germline, CDR1 is MNHEY, CDR2 SMNVEV (reference sequence). The CDR3 region has the DNA TGTGCCAGCAGTTTACGACTAGCGGGAGGAGGCTATACGCAGTATTTT. Amino acids: CASSLRLAGGGYTQYF.

This clonotype was recorded many times. V and J are TRBV12-3 or TRBV12-4 and TRBJ2-7, with TRBD1 matching over 12 bases. J gave up 6 bases and V 5 bases, and 8 bases lay outside the gene matches. The CDR3 is made up of 15 amino acids. The chain's CDR3 is CASSTKGQGAGEQYF. The DNA for the CDR3 is TGTGCCAGCAGTACAAAGGGACAGGGGGCTGGCGAGCAGTACTTC.

This clonotype appeared a single time. V is TRBV10-3 and J is TRBJ1-4; D may be TRBD1 (6 bases). Germline V CDR1 and CDR2: ENHRY, SYGVKD. The V and J ends lost 4 bases and 7 bases respectively, with 19 bases between them. The CDR3 is made up of 16 amino acids. DNA of the CDR3: TGTGCCATCAGTGGGTCCCCGACAGGAACGACTGAAAAACTGTTTTTT. It codes for CAISGSPTGTTEKLFF.

The chain is built from TRBV27 and TRBJ2-1; 9 nucleotides agree with TRBD1. Germline V gene data show CDR1 as MNHEY and CDR2 as SMNVEV (reference sequence). The trim removed 7 bases at V and 6 bases at J, leaving 7 bases unmatched. CDR3 size: 14 residues. For the CDR3, the DNA is TGTGCCAGCACGACGGGACAGGGACGCAATGAGCAGTTCTTC. As protein: CASTTGQGRNEQFF.

The V call is TRBV20-1, the J call TRBJ1-5, with 10 bases aligning to TRBD1. The V and J ends lost 2 bases and 3 bases, in that order; junction bases with no gene match: 4. The germline gives CDR1 DFQATT, CDR2 SNEGSKA (reference sequence). The CDR3 length is 15 residues. CDR3 protein: CSARRTGGNNQPQHF. The CDR3 DNA sequence: TGCAGTGCTAGAAGGACAGGGGGGAACAATCAGCCCCAGCATTTT.

This chain joins TRBV20-1 and TRBJ2-1; D not resolved. The V end was cut by 4 bases, the J end by 4 bases, with 8 bases between. The V gene's germline CDR1 is DFQATT and CDR2 SNEGSKA (reference sequence). The CDR3 is 12 residues long. As DNA, the CDR3 is TGCAGTGCTAACAAGGAGTACAATGAGCAGTTCTTC. Protein product: CSANKEYNEQFF.

In this sample, this clonotype turned up many times. V and J are TRBV2 and TRBJ2-3; D unresolved. CDR3 length equals 15 residues. V was cut by 7 bases and J by 2 bases, with 16 bases left in between. Germline-derived CDR1 and CDR2 are SNHLY and FYNNEI. In DNA, the CDR3 is TGTGCCAGCAAGTTACGCGCCAGAGACACAGATACGCAGTATTTT. Amino acid sequence: CASKLRARDTDTQYF.

A few counts support this clonotype. The V call is TRBV6-2 or TRBV6-3, the J call TRBJ1-3; no reliable D call. The CDR3 length is 14 residues. Germline V gene sequence: CDR1 MNHEY, CDR2 SVGEGT. Trimming took off 2 bases at V and 2 bases at J, with 7 bases between the two ends. For the CDR3, the DNA is TGTGCCAGCAGTTACGGAGGAACTGGAAACACCATATATTTT. This encodes CASSYGGTGNTIYF.

This clonotype appeared a few times. The gene calls are TRBV6-1 and TRBJ1-5; D is perhaps TRBD1 (5 bases). The CDR3 is 13 residues long. Germline CDR1 MNHNS, CDR2 SASEGT. V gave up 8 bases and J gave up 3 bases, with 11 bases separating them. The CDR3 region has the DNA TGTGCCAGCGCGGGACGGAACAATCAGCCCCAGCATTTT. Encoded protein: CASAGRNNQPQHF.

The rearrangement uses TRBV9 and TRBJ2-7, with 7 bases aligning to TRBD1. The junction had 12 bases not matched to a gene; V was cut back by 5 bases and J by 7 bases. The CDR3 consists of 14 residues. CDR1 SGDLS and CDR2 YYNGEE come from the germline V gene. CDR3 in amino acids: CASSPGTAPWEQYF. The CDR3 bases are TGTGCCAGCAGTCCCGGGACAGCCCCCTGGGAGCAGTACTTC. Supplemented by reference TRBV9 and TRBJ2-7, the full variable domain reads DSGVTQTPKHLITATGQRVTLRCSPRSGDLSVYWYQQSLDQGLQFLIQYYNGEERAKGNILERFSAQQFPDLHSELNLSSLELGDSALYFCASSPGTAPWEQYFGPGTRLTVT.

This clonotype was detected many times. The chain recombines TRBV15 with TRBJ1-5, with D maybe TRBD1 (6 bases). The CDR3 totals 16 residues. V lost 4 bases to trimming and J lost 4 bases, with 17 bases between them. CDR1 LNHNV and CDR2 YYDKDF come from the germline V gene (reference sequence). CDR3 bases: TGTGCCACCAGCAACACATACCAAGGGGGGAATCAGCCCCAGCATTTT. It specifies CATSNTYQGGNQPQHF.

The V call is TRBV5-8, the J call TRBJ2-5; a possible D gene is TRBD1 (7 bases). With 0 bases removed from V and 5 bases from J, the gap between germline ends came to 14 bases. In germline, CDR1 is SGHTS, CDR2 YDEGEE. The CDR3 has 15 amino acids. CDR3: CASSLAFRGAETQYF. CDR3 sequence (DNA): TGTGCCAGCAGCTTGGCCTTCAGGGGGGCGGAGACCCAGTACTTC.

This clonotype turned up a few times. DNA of the CDR3: TGCGCCAGCAGCGTATCGGGGCCAGATCCGCCTTACGAGCAGTACTTC. Translating it yields CASSVSGPDPPYEQYF. The chain uses TRBV5-1 and TRBJ2-7, with D perhaps assigned TRBD1 or TRBD2 (5 bases each). Trimming took 4 bases from V and 4 from J, leaving 21 bases between them. Germline V gene sequence: CDR1 SGHRS, CDR2 YFSETQ. The CDR3 length is 16 residues.

This clonotype was seen repeatedly, ten times or more. The chain joins TRBV20-1 to TRBJ2-7; D possibly corresponds to TRBD2 (6 bases). Germline-derived CDR1 and CDR2 are DFQATT and SNEGSKA (reference sequence). The CDR3 spans 16 residues. Trimming left V 2 bases short and J 1 base short, with 18 bases between. The CDR3 loop reads CSARTPRFAGSYEQYF. The DNA for the CDR3 is TGCAGTGCTAGAACCCCCCGATTTGCGGGGTCCTACGAGCAGTACTTC.

The gene calls are TRBV7-2 and TRBJ2-7; tentative D call: TRBD1 (6 bases). Trimming pared 2 bases from V and 5 bases from J, leaving 13 bases between. Per germline, CDR1 SGHTA and CDR2 FQGNSA. CDR3 size: 14 residues. The CDR3 spells CASSLSSTGNEQYF. CDR3 coding DNA: TGTGCCAGCAGCTTATCCTCTACAGGGAACGAGCAGTACTTC.

The chain employs TRBV29-1 and TRBJ1-1; D not resolved. Germline assignment: CDR1 SQVTM and CDR2 ANQGSEA. This CDR3 contains 16 residues. V was cut by 5 bases and J by 0 bases, with 19 bases left in between. The CDR3 region is CSVYSVEAGMNTEAFF. CDR3 DNA sequence: TGCAGCGTTTACAGCGTAGAGGCGGGCATGAACACTGAAGCTTTCTTT.

The chain carries TRBV12-3 or TRBV12-4 and TRBJ1-2, with a possible D match to TRBD1 (6 bases). CDR3 length equals 15 residues. V was clipped by 4 bases and J by 7 bases, with 19 bases between them. CDR3 residues: CASSWGGHPTSGYTF. The CDR3 nucleotides read TGTGCCAGCAGTTGGGGGGGACACCCCACTTCTGGCTACACCTTC.

The chain carries TRBV9 and TRBJ1-2, with 8 bases fitting TRBD1. The J segment lost 4 bases and the V segment lost 3 bases, leaving 11 bases of the junction unmatched. Looked up from germline, CDR1 is SGDLS and CDR2 is YYNGEE. This CDR3 is built from 16 residues. The CDR3 sequence: CASSGILRTGFYGYTF. In nucleotides, the CDR3 is TGTGCCAGCAGCGGAATTCTAAGGACAGGGTTCTATGGCTACACCTTC.

V usage is TRBV7-8 and J usage is TRBJ2-7; 7 bases line up with TRBD1. CDR1 is SGHVS and CDR2 is FQNEAQ in the germline V gene. The CDR3 totals 14 residues. Germline trimming cut 5 bases from V and 3 bases from J; bases unmatched to any gene: 7. CDR3: CASSDPGQFYEQYF. CDR3 DNA sequence: TGTGCCAGCAGCGATCCGGGACAGTTCTACGAGCAGTACTTC.

The DNA of the CDR3 is TGCGCCAGCAGCTTGGGGCTAGCGGGGGGGCAGAATGAGCAGTTCTTC. Protein: CASSLGLAGGQNEQFF. The chain carries TRBV5-1 and TRBJ2-1; TRBD2 aligns across 12 bases. Germline trimming cut 0 bases from V and 7 bases from J; bases unmatched to any gene: 5. The V gene's germline CDR1 is SGHRS and CDR2 YFSETQ. The CDR3 covers 16 residues.

In this sample, this clonotype turned up a few times. The chain uses TRBV10-3 and TRBJ2-1; 7 nucleotides align to TRBD2. The J segment lost 3 bases and the V segment lost 2 bases, leaving 4 bases of the junction unmatched. Germline CDR1 ENHRY, CDR2 SYGVKD. This CDR3 has 15 amino acids. The CDR3 region has the DNA TGTGCCATCAGTGAGGGCGGGGGAGGCTACAATGAGCAGTTCTTC. Translation gives CAISEGGGGYNEQFF.

This clonotype was detected many times. This chain uses TRBV6-5 with TRBJ1-2; 9 bases line up with TRBD1. In germline, CDR1 is MNHEY, CDR2 SVGAGI. CDR3 length: 14 residues. The ends lost 4 bases at V and 4 bases at J; junction bases unmatched: 4. The CDR3 here is CASSSPGQGYGYTF. CDR3 nucleotide sequence: TGTGCCAGCAGTTCGCCGGGACAGGGCTATGGCTACACCTTC.

This clonotype appeared once. The junction departs from germline at one end; a sequencing error may be responsible. This CDR3 is CATSQDGLALSYNEQFF. The CDR3 DNA reads as TGTGCCACCAGCCAAGATGGACTAGCCCTCTCCTACAATGAGCAGTTCTTC. The gene calls are TRBV3-1 and TRBJ2-1; TRBD2 matches 8 bases. This CDR3 comprises 17 residues. Germline V gives CDR1 LGHDT, CDR2 YNNKEL (reference sequence).

V and J are TRBV3-1 and TRBJ2-7; perhaps TRBD2 as D (5 bases). This CDR3 comprises 14 residues. The germline V and J ends were trimmed by 2 bases and 6 bases, with 14 bases remaining between them. Germline lookup yields CDR1 LGHDT and CDR2 YNNKEL (reference sequence). CDR3 residues: CASSQSLLAGEQYF. CDR3 nucleotides: TGTGCCAGCAGCCAATCCCTCCTAGCAGGCGAGCAGTACTTC.

The V call is TRBV12-3 or TRBV12-4, the J call TRBJ2-7; maybe TRBD2 (6 bases). Trimming cost V 4 bases and J 1 base, with 8 bases left between them. CDR3 length equals 13 residues. In DNA, the CDR3 is TGTGCCAGCAGTTGGGCGGGGTCCTACGAGCAGTACTTC. Translation gives CASSWAGSYEQYF.

This clonotype came up many times. The chain has TRBV7-9 and TRBJ2-3; D is uncertain. This CDR3 contains 15 residues. Germline V gene data show CDR1 as SEHNR and CDR2 as FQNEAQ (reference sequence). V was trimmed by 0 bases and J by 6 bases, leaving 13 bases between them. The CDR3 nucleotides read TGTGCCAGCAGCTTAGCGCTACTACCCAGCGATACGCAGTATTTT. It codes for CASSLALLPSDTQYF.

This clonotype was detected only a few times. The V call is TRBV7-2, the J call TRBJ2-7; 8 bases map to TRBD1. This CDR3 has 17 residues. Germline CDR1 and CDR2: SGHTA and FQGNSA. V shed 6 bases, J shed 0 bases, and the junction held 13 bases outside the gene matches. CDR3 DNA sequence: TGTGCCAGCAGTCCCCGGGGTGACAGGGGCTTCTCCTACGAGCAGTACTTC. Protein product: CASSPRGDRGFSYEQYF.